Listed below are T cell receptor beta chains from one sample, sequenced in a study of cytomegalovirus exposure and HLA in healthy donors. Some clones are missing from TCRdb's copy, which holds only in-frame ones; the method was immunoSEQ multiplex PCR. This sample has around 130,000 clones; roughly 83% occur once, and the top ten carry roughly 1.2%. The material sequenced was PBMCs. The receptors come from a girl aged 2-10 years in good health and CMV-seronegative. The CDR3 runs from the conserved cysteine through the conserved F or W. The D gene is left open where the match is weak. For some rows the clone size is stated as once, few or many, or as a class when expanded; others skip it.

TGCAGCGCCTCGGGAGGGCCGAACACCGGGGAGCTGTTTTTT	CSASGGPNTGELFF	TRBJ2-2	TRBD2	14	TRBV29-1	.
TGTGCCAGCAGTTTTTCATCCGGGACAGGGAAGACCGGGGAGCTGTTTTTT	CASSFSSGTGKTGELFF	TRBJ2-2	TRBD1	17	TRBV28	.
TGTGCCAGCAGCGGGGAGGGACTAGCGGGAGGGAATGAGCAGTTCTTC	CASSGEGLAGGNEQFF	TRBJ2-1	TRBD2	16	TRBV9	.
TGTGCCAGCAGTCCGGACACGGGCTATGGCTACACCTTC	CASSPDTGYGYTF	TRBJ1-2	.	13	TRBV27	few
TGTGCCGCCGGCCTCACGGGAGAGGGACAGAGCGAAAACATTCAGTACTTC	CAAGLTGEGQSENIQYF	TRBJ2-4	.	17	TRBV6-9	few
TGTGCCAGCAGCCGACTAGCGGGGGACGTCTACGAGCAGTACTTC	CASSRLAGDVYEQYF	TRBJ2-7	TRBD2	15	TRBV5-8	.
TGTGCCAGCTGCGCAGGGGTTAACACTGAAGCTTTCTTT	CASCAGVNTEAFF	TRBJ1-1	.	13	TRBV18	once
TGTGCCAGTAGTAAGGGACTAGTTAGTGAGCAGTTCTTC	CASSKGLVSEQFF	TRBJ2-1	TRBD2	13	TRBV19	.
TGTGCCAGCGGCTTTACCGAGCAGTACTTC	CASGFTEQYF	TRBJ2-7	.	10	TRBV27	few
TGTGCCAGCAGGGAATTTGGGCGGGCGACAGATACGCAGTATTTT	CASREFGRATDTQYF	TRBJ2-3	.	15	TRBV6-4	.
TGTGCCAGCGGCGGGACGGGAGGGTGGTACGAGCAGTACTTC	CASGGTGGWYEQYF	TRBJ2-7	TRBD2	14	TRBV28	.
TGCGCCAGCAGCCCGCGTGGACCGGGACAGGGCCTAAATGAGCAGTTCTTC	CASSPRGPGQGLNEQFF	TRBJ2-1	TRBD1	17	TRBV5-1	.
TGTGCCAGCAGCTCGAATCAGGCGGGCTTTGGTGAAAAACTGTTTTTT	CASSSNQAGFGEKLFF	TRBJ1-4	.	16	TRBV7-9	medium-sized
TGCGCCAGCAGCAACCGACTAGCGGGGCCCTACGAGCAGTACTTC	CASSNRLAGPYEQYF	TRBJ2-7	TRBD2	15	TRBV5-1	.
TGTGCCACCAGCAGAGATGTCGGGACAGGTCTGGCTTTCTTT	CATSRDVGTGLAFF	TRBJ1-1	TRBD1	14	TRBV15	.
TGTGCCAGCATAAGCGAGAACACTGAAGCTTTCTTT	CASISENTEAFF	TRBJ1-1	.	12	TRBV6-5	.
TGCGCCAGCAGCTTGGTAACCCCAGGGGATGAGCAGTACTTC	CASSLVTPGDEQYF	TRBJ2-7	.	14	TRBV5-1	.
TGTGCCAGCAGCTTAGGGGGGACAGGGGGGTACGAGCAGTACTTC	CASSLGGTGGYEQYF	TRBJ2-7	TRBD1	15	TRBV7-2	.
TGCGCCAGCAGCCCCCAGGGGGCCTATGGCTACACCTTC	CASSPQGAYGYTF	TRBJ1-2	TRBD1	13	TRBV4-3	.
TGTGCCATCAGTGCCCTCCGGCAGGCCCCTACCTATGGCTACACCTTC	CAISALRQAPTYGYTF	TRBJ1-2	.	16	TRBV10-3	.
TGTGCCAGCAGCCCATCTCAGGGGCGCGGGCAGTACTTC	CASSPSQGRGQYF	TRBJ2-7	.	13	TRBV5-6	.
TGTGCCAGCAGCCTACGACAGGGCGATAGGACAGATACGCAGTATTTT	CASSLRQGDRTDTQYF	TRBJ2-3	TRBD1	16	TRBV7-8	.
TGTGCCAGCAGTCCCGGGACTAGCCGTGCTAGCACAGATACGCAGTATTTT	CASSPGTSRASTDTQYF	TRBJ2-3	TRBD2	17	TRBV5-6	.
TGTGCCAGCATCGAGGGCAATCAGCCCCAGCATTTT	CASIEGNQPQHF	TRBJ1-5	.	12	TRBV28	.
TGTGCCAGCAGCCAAGACAGAAACACTGAAGCTTTCTTT	CASSQDRNTEAFF	TRBJ1-1	.	13	TRBV4-2	.
TGTGCCAGCAGCTTGTGGGGGAGGGAGCAGTACTTC	CASSLWGREQYF	TRBJ2-7	.	12	TRBV7-6	.
TGCAGCGTTAGACAGACCTATGGCTACACCTTC	CSVRQTYGYTF	TRBJ1-2	.	11	TRBV29-1	.
TGTGCCTGGAGAGACACCTCTAACTATGGCTACACCTTC	CAWRDTSNYGYTF	TRBJ1-2	.	13	TRBV30	.
TGTGCCAGCAGCAAGTTGACAGAGTCCAATGAGCAGTTCTTC	CASSKLTESNEQFF	TRBJ2-1	.	14	TRBV6-5	.